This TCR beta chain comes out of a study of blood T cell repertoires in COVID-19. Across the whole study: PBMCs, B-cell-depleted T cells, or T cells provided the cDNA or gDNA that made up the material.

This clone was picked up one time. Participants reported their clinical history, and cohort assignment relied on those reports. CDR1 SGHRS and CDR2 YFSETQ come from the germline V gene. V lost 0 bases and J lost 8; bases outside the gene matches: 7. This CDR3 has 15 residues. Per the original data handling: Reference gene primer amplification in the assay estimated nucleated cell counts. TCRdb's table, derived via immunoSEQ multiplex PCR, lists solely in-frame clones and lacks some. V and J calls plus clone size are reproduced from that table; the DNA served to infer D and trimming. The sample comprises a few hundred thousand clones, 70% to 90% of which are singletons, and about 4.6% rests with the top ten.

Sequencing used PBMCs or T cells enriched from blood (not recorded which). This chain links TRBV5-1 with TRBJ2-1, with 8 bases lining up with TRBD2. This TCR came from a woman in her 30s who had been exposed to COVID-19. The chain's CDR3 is CASSLARGGMDEQFF. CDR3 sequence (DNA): TGCGCCAGCAGCTTGGCCCGGGGGGGCATGGATGAGCAGTTCTTC.